These 19 T cell receptor beta chains were sequenced from one sample in a study of blood T cell repertoires in COVID-19. The data were produced by immunoSEQ multiplex PCR, yet TCRdb's version contains in-frame clones alone and is incomplete. The sample contains over 200,000 clones, about 88% of which appear only once. The sequencing input was peripheral blood. The receptors were gathered from a man aged 40-49 years with active or convalescent COVID-19.

This sequence joins TRBV20-1 and TRBJ1-4; tentative D call: TRBD1 (5 bases). CDR3 size: 11 residues. Germline V gives CDR1 DFQATT, CDR2 SNEGSKA (reference sequence). V lost 5 bases, J lost 7 bases, and 8 bases lay in between. The CDR3 DNA reads as TGCAGTGCTCGGGACTTTGAAAAACTGTTTTTT. Translating it yields CSARDFEKLFF.

The CDR3 coding sequence is TGTGCCAGCAGGAGGACTTCCGACGAGCAGTACTTC. Translation: CASRRTSDEQYF. This sequence joins TRBV12-3 or TRBV12-4 and TRBJ2-7; maybe TRBD2 (5 bases). The CDR3 sequence is 12 residues long. V dropped 6 bases and J dropped 5 bases, with 11 bases sitting between them.

This clone was observed once. This chain's CDR3 is CASSLTTGTGNPYEQYF. In nucleotides, the CDR3 is TGTGCCAGCAGCTTAACCACCGGGACAGGGAATCCCTACGAGCAGTACTTC. This chain joins TRBV5-6 and TRBJ2-7, with 9 bases fitting TRBD1. CDR1 SGHDT and CDR2 YYEEEE come from the germline V gene. The CDR3 spans 17 residues. The ends lost 2 bases at V and 2 bases at J; junction bases unmatched: 11.

V and J are TRBV28 and TRBJ1-6, with D maybe TRBD1 (6 bases). Between the trimmed V and J ends, which lost 7 bases and 14 bases, there was a span of 15 bases. Germline V gene sequence: CDR1 MDHEN, CDR2 SYDVKM. This CDR3 is 12 amino acids long. The CDR3 sequence is CASIGGPQSLHF. CDR3 nucleotide sequence: TGTGCCAGCATCGGGGGGCCCCAGTCCCTCCACTTT.

Here the CDR3 DNA reads TGTGCCAGCAGCCCTTGGACAGTTACAGATACGCAGTATTTT. It codes for CASSPWTVTDTQYF. The rearrangement joins TRBV14 to TRBJ2-3, with D possibly TRBD1 on 6 matching bases. V lost 4 bases to trimming and J lost 3 bases, with 11 bases between them. The CDR3 totals 14 residues. Germline loops: CDR1 SGHDN, CDR2 FVKESK.

This chain links TRBV5-1 with TRBJ1-6, with D unclear. Germline CDR1 SGHRS, CDR2 YFSETQ. The CDR3 is 13 amino acids. Trimming shortened V by 5 bases and J by 8 bases, and 11 bases separated the two germline ends. In DNA form, the CDR3 reads TGCGCCAGCAGACGAGAGCCCGATTCACCCCTCCACTTT. Amino acid sequence: CASRREPDSPLHF.

This rearrangement joins TRBV15 to TRBJ1-5, with unresolved D. From germline, CDR1 is LNHNV and CDR2 YYDKDF (reference sequence). The CDR3 loop spans 12 amino acids. Trimming pared 7 bases from V and 3 bases from J, leaving 7 bases between. This CDR3 reads CATTTDNQPQHF. CDR3 DNA sequence: TGTGCCACCACCACTGACAATCAGCCCCAGCATTTT.

V and J are TRBV7-3 and TRBJ1-1; possibly TRBD1 for D (5 bases). V shed 6 bases and J shed 0 bases, with 17 bases lying between them. In germline, CDR1 is SGHTA, CDR2 FQGTGA. This CDR3 region has 16 residues. The CDR3 DNA is TGTGCCAGCAGTGCACTCGTCCGGGACTTGAACACTGAAGCTTTCTTT. Its protein product is CASSALVRDLNTEAFF.

This rearrangement joins TRBV27 to TRBJ1-1, with 9 bases lining up with TRBD1. Trimming removed 5 bases from V and 8 bases from J; junction bases left unmatched: 6. CDR1 and CDR2 (germline): MNHEY, SMNVEV (reference sequence). The CDR3 is 13 amino acids. The CDR3 DNA is TGTGCCAGCAGTCCAGGGACAGGGCTAGAAGCTTTCTTT. It translates to CASSPGTGLEAFF.

This clone was detected a few times. This chain connects TRBV19 to TRBJ2-7; 12 bases fit TRBD2. The V segment lost 6 bases and the J segment 2 bases; nucleotides outside the gene matches: 8. The CDR3 spans 16 residues. From germline, CDR1 is LNHDA and CDR2 SQIVND (reference sequence). This CDR3 is CASRSTSGGPPYEQYF. The CDR3 DNA follows: TGTGCCAGTAGATCTACTAGCGGGGGGCCCCCCTACGAGCAGTACTTC.

The V call is TRBV27, the J call TRBJ1-2, with D possibly matching TRBD1 (5 bases). V was clipped by 6 bases and J by 4 bases, with 12 bases between them. Germline CDR1 is MNHEY and CDR2 is SMNVEV (reference sequence). The CDR3 totals 13 residues. As DNA, the CDR3 is TGTGCCAGCAGACAGCTGGACACCTATGGCTACACCTTC. Translation gives CASRQLDTYGYTF.

This clone came up once. The chain uses TRBV10-3 and TRBJ1-3; tentative D call: TRBD1 (5 bases). Trimming cost V 4 bases and J 6 bases, with 10 bases left between them. Germline V gene data show CDR1 as ENHRY and CDR2 as SYGVKD. The CDR3 consists of 13 residues. CDR3 region: CAISGGVINTIYF. The CDR3 coding sequence is TGTGCCATCAGTGGGGGCGTGATAAACACCATATATTTT.

This rearrangement joins TRBV4-2 to TRBJ1-2; perhaps TRBD1 as D (5 bases). Germline CDR1 and CDR2: LGHNA and YNFKEQ. CDR3 size: 15 residues. V gave up 0 bases and J gave up 8 bases, with 16 bases separating them. CDR3 in DNA: TGTGCCAGCAGCCAAGATCGAAGGGGTTGGAACGGCTACACCTTC. This sequence encodes CASSQDRRGWNGYTF.

The chain recombines TRBV5-1 with TRBJ1-1; D uncertain. Trimming took 4 bases from V and 4 from J, leaving 14 bases between them. The germline V gene encodes CDR1 SGHRS and CDR2 YFSETQ. The length of the CDR3 is 14 residues. CDR3 sequence reads: CASSNGLSGTEAFF. CDR3 DNA sequence: TGCGCCAGCAGCAATGGACTGTCGGGCACTGAAGCTTTCTTT.

V usage is TRBV18 and J usage is TRBJ2-7; 9 nucleotides agree with TRBD1. V dropped 3 bases and J dropped 6; count of bases not matched to a gene: 9. From germline, CDR1 is KGHSH and CDR2 LQKENI. The CDR3 totals 15 residues. The CDR3 spells CASSPWDRVVSEQYF. CDR3 DNA sequence: TGTGCCAGCTCACCGTGGGACAGGGTAGTCAGCGAGCAGTACTTC.

This rearrangement joins TRBV5-1 to TRBJ1-2; D uncertain. The CDR3 contains 15 residues. Germline V lookup: CDR1 SGHRS, CDR2 YFSETQ. V lost 3 bases, J lost 4 bases, and 16 bases lay in between. The CDR3 loop reads CASSSGTGALYGYTF. In nucleotides, the CDR3 is TGCGCCAGCAGCTCTGGAACCGGAGCCCTCTATGGCTACACCTTC.

V is TRBV6-5 and J is TRBJ2-7; 8 bases are shared with TRBD2. V shed 6 bases, J shed 3 bases, and the junction held 10 bases outside the gene matches. CDR1 and CDR2 (germline): MNHEY, SVGAGI. The CDR3 runs to 15 residues. Written as DNA, the CDR3 is TGTGCCAGCAGGAACGTGGCGGGAGGTTACTACGAGCAGTACTTC. This sequence encodes CASRNVAGGYYEQYF.

Worth noting for this clone: Other DNA sequences in the same sample also yield this CDR3. The genes are TRBV2 and TRBJ2-7; 8 nucleotides line up with TRBD1. Trimming at V came to 5 bases and at J to 3 bases, leaving 6 bases not matched to a gene. The CDR3 contains 14 residues. Germline CDR1 reads SNHLY; CDR2 reads FYNNEI. Written as DNA, the CDR3 is TGTGCCAGCAGTCCCCGAGGACAGGGCTACGAGCAGTACTTC. Translation gives CASSPRGQGYEQYF.

The V call is TRBV6-5, the J call TRBJ2-5; the D is unclear. CDR1 and CDR2 (germline): MNHEY, SVGAGI. V shed 0 bases and J shed 0 bases, with 5 bases lying between them. This CDR3 is 14 amino acids long. CDR3 sequence: CASSYSPYQETQYF. CDR3 nucleotides: TGTGCCAGCAGTTACTCCCCGTACCAAGAGACCCAGTACTTC.